The 13 T cell receptor beta chains in this list originate from one sample, sequenced in a study of T cell responses to AZD1222 COVID-19 vaccine. The table came from immunoSEQ multiplex PCR; TCRdb's copy has only in-frame clones and leaves some out. The table records tens of thousands of clones, approximately 90% of them present only once. The source was peripheral blood, collected on day 0 of AZD1222 vaccination. The receptors come from an adult in good health.

V gene TRBV6-1 combines with J gene TRBJ1-5; the D is unclear. The V end was cut by 2 bases, the J end by 5 bases, with 7 bases between. The CDR3 is 13 residues long. Per the germline V gene, CDR1 is MNHNS and CDR2 is SASEGT. The CDR3 bases are TGTGCCAGCAGTGAACAGTCTCATCAGCCCCAGCATTTT. Amino acid sequence: CASSEQSHQPQHF.

The rearrangement links TRBV28 to TRBJ2-4; D not resolved. Trimming took off 3 bases at V and 0 bases at J, with 15 bases between the two ends. The length of the CDR3 is 17 residues. Germline loops: CDR1 MDHEN, CDR2 SYDVKM. The CDR3, as DNA: TGTGCCAGCAGTTTTAGTGGAGTACCACTAGCCAAAAACATTCAGTACTTC. Translated: CASSFSGVPLAKNIQYF.

This clone was seen a single time. The chain couples TRBV29-1 to TRBJ2-5; TRBD1 might be the D (5 bases). The CDR3 is made up of 13 amino acids. Looked up from germline, CDR1 is SQVTM and CDR2 is ANQGSEA. The germline V and J ends were trimmed by 3 bases and 8 bases, with 16 bases remaining between them. The CDR3 protein is CSVDIGARATQYF. The CDR3 DNA reads TGCAGCGTTGATATAGGGGCGAGAGCTACCCAGTACTTC.

The V and J genes are TRBV30 and TRBJ1-1; D is unresolved. Germline V lookup: CDR1 GTSNPN, CDR2 SVGIG (reference sequence). V lost 2 bases and J lost 11, with 18 bases in between. The CDR3 consists of 13 residues. DNA for the CDR3: TGTGCCTGGAGTCCAACCGCGAAAGCAGACGCTTTCTTT. Its protein is CAWSPTAKADAFF.

There are a few counts of this clone. The rearrangement uses TRBV4-1 and TRBJ1-5; TRBD1 aligns across 9 bases. The CDR3 runs 15 residues. CDR1 and CDR2 from the germline V gene are MGHRA and YSYEKL. Trimming at V came to 1 base and at J to 6 bases, leaving 4 bases not matched to a gene. CDR3 nucleotides: TGCGCCAGCAGCCAAGGTAGACAGGGGGGTCAGCCCCAGCATTTT. It codes for CASSQGRQGGQPQHF.

The gene calls are TRBV19 and TRBJ1-1; possible D gene TRBD1, 5 bases. This CDR3 region has 14 residues. Germline V gene sequence: CDR1 LNHDA, CDR2 SQIVND (reference sequence). V gave up 6 bases and J gave up 2 bases, with 13 bases separating them. CDR3 in amino acids: CASRIRDGNTEAFF. The CDR3 nucleotides are TGTGCCAGTAGGATCCGGGACGGAAACACTGAAGCTTTCTTT. Variable domain in full (rest from reference TRBV19 and TRBJ1-1): DGGITQSPKYLFRKEGQNVTLSCEQNLNHDAMYWYRQDPGQGLRLIYYSQIVNDFQKGDIAEGYSVSREKKESFPLTVTSAQKNPTAFYLCASRIRDGNTEAFFGQGTRLTVV.

The chain carries TRBV6-5 and TRBJ1-6; D perhaps matches TRBD1 (5 bases). Trimming left V 0 bases short and J 6 bases short, with 12 bases between. The CDR3 length is 16 residues. Per the germline V gene, CDR1 is MNHEY and CDR2 is SVGAGI. The chain's CDR3 is CASSYSGTGTNSPLHF. DNA for the CDR3: TGTGCCAGCAGTTACTCGGGGACCGGCACTAATTCACCCCTCCACTTT.

The chain carries TRBV7-2 and TRBJ2-7, with TRBD1 matching over 7 bases. The germline V gene encodes CDR1 SGHTA and CDR2 FQGNSA. V was clipped by 4 bases and J by 0 bases; unmatched bases: 3. The CDR3 is 14 amino acids. CDR3: CASSWWDSSYEQYF. The CDR3 region has the DNA TGTGCCAGCAGCTGGTGGGACAGCTCCTACGAGCAGTACTTC.

The chain uses TRBV2 and TRBJ1-5; D ambiguous. V was pared by 4 bases and J by 0 bases, with 7 bases between. Per the germline V gene, CDR1 is SNHLY and CDR2 is FYNNEI. This CDR3 is 14 amino acids long. CDR3 DNA sequence: TGTGCCAGCAGTGTGGGCGCTAGCAATCAGCCCCAGCATTTT. This encodes CASSVGASNQPQHF.

This clone is a singleton in its sample. This chain connects TRBV20-1 to TRBJ2-1; D might be TRBD1 (5 bases). This CDR3 spans 11 amino acids. Germline loops: CDR1 DFQATT, CDR2 SNEGSKA (reference sequence). V was clipped by 6 bases and J by 3 bases, with 6 bases between them. In DNA form, the CDR3 reads TGCAGTGCAGGGGTCTACAATGAGCAGTTCTTC. Protein sequence: CSAGVYNEQFF.

Here the CDR3 reads CSARHEREAFF. The CDR3, as DNA: TGCAGTGCTCGACACGAAAGAGAAGCTTTCTTT. The chain combines TRBV20-1 with TRBJ1-1; D uncertain. From germline, CDR1 is DFQATT and CDR2 SNEGSKA (reference sequence). V was trimmed by 5 bases and J by 8 bases, leaving 12 bases between them. The CDR3 has 11 amino acids.

The genes are TRBV19 and TRBJ2-5; possibly TRBD1 for D (5 bases). Germline assignment: CDR1 LNHDA and CDR2 SQIVND (reference sequence). The CDR3 is 13 amino acids. The ends were cut back, 3 bases at V and 1 base at J, with 6 bases in the middle. In DNA, the CDR3 is TGTGCCAGTAGTATCGACAGCCAAGAGACCCAGTACTTC. Amino acid sequence: CASSIDSQETQYF.

The chain's CDR3 is CASSQRRGGGEQFF. The CDR3 bases are TGTGCCAGCAGTCAGCGACGGGGTGGGGGTGAGCAGTTCTTC. This chain uses TRBV28 with TRBJ2-1; possibly TRBD1 or TRBD2 for D (5 bases each). V lost 5 bases, J lost 9 bases, and 17 bases lay in between. Germline CDR1 MDHEN, CDR2 SYDVKM. This CDR3 region has 14 residues.